The rows below give T cell receptor beta chains drawn from one sample of a study of T cell repertoires in cytomegalovirus infection. TCRdb recomputed calls from the reads with MiXCR, one row per CDR3 protein. The sample has about 340,000 distinct CDR3 sequences; 25% to 35% are singletons. Their cognate antigens are unknown. This material consisted of cultured PBMCs, taken from culture after CMV antigen stimulation. These receptor sequences come from a human donor in good health (CMV status not recorded). Some clones in this sample may be carry-over from other donors' samples. Both conserved end residues are part of each CDR3. The order of the fields is CDR3 DNA, CDR3 protein, clone size, J gene, D gene, V gene. A D gene is named only where the DNA matches it firmly. Not every row has a clone size; where given, it reads once, few, many or a size class.

TGTGCCAGCAGTCTCCTAGGGGCGGGAGGTGGCACTGAAGCTTTCTTT,CASSLLGAGGGTEAFF,many,TRBJ1-1,.,TRBV6-1
TGTGCCAGCAGTTCCGGACAGGTCGCCGGTGAAAAACTGTTTTTT,CASSSGQVAGEKLFF,.,TRBJ1-4,TRBD1,TRBV6-1
TGTGCCAGCAGCCAAGGGGGACAGCGAACACTCTCCTCTGGAAACACCATATATTTT,CASSQGGQRTLSSGNTIYF,.,TRBJ1-3,TRBD1,TRBV7-2
TGCGCCAGCAGCCAATCCGGACAGTCCACAACCTATGGCTACACCTTC,CASSQSGQSTTYGYTF,.,TRBJ1-2,.,TRBV4-1
TGTGCCAGCATCAAAGGAGGGTCTGAAAAACTGTTTTTT,CASIKGGSEKLFF,few,TRBJ1-4,.,TRBV6-8
TGCAGTGCTCCCGAGGGGGGCAGCAACTATGGCTACACCTTC,CSAPEGGSNYGYTF,.,TRBJ1-2,.,TRBV20-1
TGTGCCAGCAGCTCGATCCTCCTCGGGAACTCCTACAATGAGCAGTTCTTC,CASSSILLGNSYNEQFF,.,TRBJ2-1,.,TRBV7-8
TGTGCCAGCAGTCCATCCCCGGGACTAGCTTACTACGAGCAGTACTTC,CASSPSPGLAYYEQYF,few,TRBJ2-7,TRBD2,TRBV12-3/TRBV12-4
TGTGCCAGCAGTTTACGAGGGTGGGTCACAGATACGCAGTATTTT,CASSLRGWVTDTQYF,.,TRBJ2-3,.,TRBV27
TGTGCCAGCAGCTCGCGGCGACTTGAGAACACTGAAGCTTTCTTT,CASSSRRLENTEAFF,many,TRBJ1-1,.,TRBV7-8
TGTGCCAGCAGCTCCGGTTATGGACAGGGGGTCTCCTACGAGCAGTACTTC,CASSSGYGQGVSYEQYF,.,TRBJ2-7,TRBD1,TRBV7-9
TGTGCCAGCAGCTCGGGACTCCAGACCGGGACCCAGTACTTC,CASSSGLQTGTQYF,few,TRBJ2-5,.,TRBV27
TGTGCCAGTTCTGGCGGGGGAGCGTTAGGGCTCGAGCAGTACTTC,CASSGGGALGLEQYF,few,TRBJ2-7,TRBD2,TRBV19
TGTGCCAGCCTCACAGGGGGCTTGAGAGAGACCCAGTACTTC,CASLTGGLRETQYF,many,TRBJ2-5,TRBD1,TRBV6-2/TRBV6-3
TGCGCCAGCAGCCCGGACAGCCTCAATCAGCCCCAGCATTTT,CASSPDSLNQPQHF,.,TRBJ1-5,.,TRBV5-1
TGTGCCAGTAGTATGGGGTATGAAGGGACCCAGTACTTC,CASSMGYEGTQYF,once,TRBJ2-5,.,TRBV19
TGTGCCAGCAGCCTCCGGGGTACTCAGGGGAGCGGCTACACCTTC,CASSLRGTQGSGYTF,many,TRBJ1-2,.,TRBV14
TGTGCCAGCAGTTACACTGGCTTCTCTGGAAACACCATATATTTT,CASSYTGFSGNTIYF,.,TRBJ1-3,.,TRBV6-5